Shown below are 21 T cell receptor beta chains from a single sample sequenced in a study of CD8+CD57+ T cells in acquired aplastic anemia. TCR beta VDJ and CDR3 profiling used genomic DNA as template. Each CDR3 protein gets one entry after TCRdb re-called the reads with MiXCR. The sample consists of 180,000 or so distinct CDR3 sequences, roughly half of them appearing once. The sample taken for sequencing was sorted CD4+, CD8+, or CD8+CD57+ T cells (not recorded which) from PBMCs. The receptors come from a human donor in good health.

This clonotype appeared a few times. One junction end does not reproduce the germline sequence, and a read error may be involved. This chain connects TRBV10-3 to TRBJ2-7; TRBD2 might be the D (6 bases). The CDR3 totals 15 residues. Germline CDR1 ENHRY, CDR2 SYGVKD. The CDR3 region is CASSYSGETTYEQYF. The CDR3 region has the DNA TGTGCCAGCAGTTACTCGGGGGAGACCACCTACGAGCAGTACTTC.

In nucleotides, the CDR3 is TGTGCCAGCAGTATAATTAGCTCCTACAATGAGCAGTTCTTC. Translating gives CASSIISSYNEQFF. The gene calls are TRBV6-1 and TRBJ2-1; D remains ambiguous. CDR3 length equals 14 residues. Germline V lookup: CDR1 MNHNS, CDR2 SASEGT. Trimming shortened V by 5 bases and J by 0 bases, and 8 bases separated the two germline ends.

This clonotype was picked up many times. This CDR3 is CASSGTSGRDSSYNEQFF. The CDR3, as DNA: TGTGCCAGCAGTGGGACTAGCGGGAGGGACAGCTCCTACAATGAGCAGTTCTTC. The chain has TRBV2 and TRBJ2-1, with 15 bases matching TRBD2. The CDR3 has 18 amino acids. Germline loops: CDR1 SNHLY, CDR2 FYNNEI. V dropped 4 bases and J dropped 0; count of bases not matched to a gene: 4.

This CDR3 is CASNPSRLPNEKLFF. In DNA form, the CDR3 reads TGTGCCAGCAACCCGTCCCGGTTGCCAAATGAAAAACTGTTTTTT. The rearrangement links TRBV5-6 to TRBJ1-4; D is ambiguous. The CDR3 is 15 residues long. Germline V gene data show CDR1 as SGHDT and CDR2 as YYEEEE. The V end was cut by 6 bases, the J end by 5 bases, with 17 bases between. Full variable domain (rest looked up from reference TRBV5-6 and TRBJ1-4): DAGVTQSPTHLIKTRGQQVTLRCSPKSGHDTVSWYQQALGQGPQFIFQYYEEEERQRGNFPDRFSGHQFPNYSSELNVNALLLGDSALYLCASNPSRLPNEKLFFGSGTQLSVL.

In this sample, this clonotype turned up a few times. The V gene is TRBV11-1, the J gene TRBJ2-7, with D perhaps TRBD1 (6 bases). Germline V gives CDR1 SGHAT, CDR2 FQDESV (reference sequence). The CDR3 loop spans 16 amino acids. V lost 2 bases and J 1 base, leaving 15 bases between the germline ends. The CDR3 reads CASSLSSRGRSYEQYF. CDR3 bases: TGTGCCAGCAGCTTAAGTAGCAGGGGACGATCCTACGAGCAGTACTTC.

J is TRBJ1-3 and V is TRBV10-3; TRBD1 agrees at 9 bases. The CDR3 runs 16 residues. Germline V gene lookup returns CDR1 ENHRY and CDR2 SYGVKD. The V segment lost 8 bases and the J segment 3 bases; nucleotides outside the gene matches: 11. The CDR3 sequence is CAIGTWTGVGGNTIYF. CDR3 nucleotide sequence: TGTGCCATCGGGACTTGGACAGGGGTAGGTGGAAACACCATATATTTT.

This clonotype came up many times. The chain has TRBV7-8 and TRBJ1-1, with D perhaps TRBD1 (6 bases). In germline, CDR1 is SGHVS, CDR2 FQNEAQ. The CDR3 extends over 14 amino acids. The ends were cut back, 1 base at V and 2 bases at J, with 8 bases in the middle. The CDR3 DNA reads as TGTGCCAGCAGCTTAGTACAGGGAAACACTGAAGCTTTCTTT. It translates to CASSLVQGNTEAFF.

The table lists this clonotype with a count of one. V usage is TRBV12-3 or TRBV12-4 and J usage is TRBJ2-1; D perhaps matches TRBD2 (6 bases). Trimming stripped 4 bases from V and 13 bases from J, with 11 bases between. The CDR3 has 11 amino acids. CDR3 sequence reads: CASSSGEGQFF. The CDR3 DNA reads TGTGCCAGCAGTTCGGGAGAGGGTCAGTTCTTC.

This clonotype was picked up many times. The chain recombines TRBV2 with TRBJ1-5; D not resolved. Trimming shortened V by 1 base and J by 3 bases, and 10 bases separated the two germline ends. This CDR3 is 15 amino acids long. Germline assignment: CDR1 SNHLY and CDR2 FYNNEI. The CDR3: CASSEVLGSNQPQHF. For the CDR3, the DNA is TGTGCCAGCAGTGAAGTATTAGGGTCCAATCAGCCCCAGCATTTT.

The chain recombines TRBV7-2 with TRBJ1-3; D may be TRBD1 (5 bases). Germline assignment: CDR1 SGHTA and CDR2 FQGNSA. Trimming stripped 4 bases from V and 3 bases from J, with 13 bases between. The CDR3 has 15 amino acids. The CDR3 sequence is CASSSTVVNGNTIYF. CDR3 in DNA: TGTGCCAGCAGCTCGACAGTCGTAAATGGAAACACCATATATTTT.

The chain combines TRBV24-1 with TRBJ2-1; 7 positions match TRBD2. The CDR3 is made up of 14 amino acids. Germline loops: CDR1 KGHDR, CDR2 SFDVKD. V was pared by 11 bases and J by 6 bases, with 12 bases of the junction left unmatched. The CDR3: CASSDVRESNEQFF. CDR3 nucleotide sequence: TGTGCCAGCTCAGACGTGCGGGAGAGCAATGAGCAGTTCTTC.

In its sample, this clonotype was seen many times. Here the CDR3 DNA reads TGTGCCAGTAGTATAGGAGCCGGTCAGCCCCAGCATTTT. This encodes CASSIGAGQPQHF. The rearrangement joins TRBV19 to TRBJ1-5; no reliable D call. Germline-derived CDR1 and CDR2 are LNHDA and SQIVND (reference sequence). The germline V and J ends were trimmed by 1 base and 6 bases, with 7 bases remaining between them. The CDR3 has 13 residues.

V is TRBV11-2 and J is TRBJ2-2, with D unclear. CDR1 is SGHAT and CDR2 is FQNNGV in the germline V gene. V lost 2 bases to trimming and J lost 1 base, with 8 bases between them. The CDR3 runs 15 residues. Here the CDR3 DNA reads TGTGCCAGCAGCTTATTAGCAGTGAACACCGGGGAGCTGTTTTTT. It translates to CASSLLAVNTGELFF. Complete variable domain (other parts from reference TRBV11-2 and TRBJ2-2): EAGVAQSPRYKIIEKRQSVAFWCNPISGHATLYWYQQILGQGPKLLIQFQNNGVVDDSQLPKDRFSAERLKGVDSTLKIQPAKLEDSAVYLCASSLLAVNTGELFFGEGSRLTVL.

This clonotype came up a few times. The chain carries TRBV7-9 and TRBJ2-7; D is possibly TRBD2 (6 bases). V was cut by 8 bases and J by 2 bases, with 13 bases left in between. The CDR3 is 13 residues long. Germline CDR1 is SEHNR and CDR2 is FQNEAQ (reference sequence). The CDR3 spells CASVRLVPYEQYF. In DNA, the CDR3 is TGTGCCAGCGTGCGACTAGTCCCCTACGAGCAGTACTTC.

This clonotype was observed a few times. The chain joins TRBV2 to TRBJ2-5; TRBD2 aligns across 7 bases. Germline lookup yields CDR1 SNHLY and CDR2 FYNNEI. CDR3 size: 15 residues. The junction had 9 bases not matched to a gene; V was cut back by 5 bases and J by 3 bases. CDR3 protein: CASSLWLAGEETQYF. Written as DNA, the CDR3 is TGTGCCAGCAGTTTATGGCTGGCGGGAGAAGAGACCCAGTACTTC.

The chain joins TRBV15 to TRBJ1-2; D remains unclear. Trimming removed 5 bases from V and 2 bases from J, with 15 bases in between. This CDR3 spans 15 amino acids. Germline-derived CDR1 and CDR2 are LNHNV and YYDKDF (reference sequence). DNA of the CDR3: TGTGCCACCAGCCTTCCTTCTGCGAACAACTATGGCTACACCTTC. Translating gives CATSLPSANNYGYTF.

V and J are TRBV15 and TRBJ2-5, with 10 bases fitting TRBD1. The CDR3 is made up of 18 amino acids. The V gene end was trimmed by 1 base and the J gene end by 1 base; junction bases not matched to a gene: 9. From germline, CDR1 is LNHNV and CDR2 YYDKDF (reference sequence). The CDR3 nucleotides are TGTGCCACCAGCAGAGTTGCGAGGGGACAGGGGTCCCAAGAGACCCAGTACTTC. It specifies CATSRVARGQGSQETQYF.

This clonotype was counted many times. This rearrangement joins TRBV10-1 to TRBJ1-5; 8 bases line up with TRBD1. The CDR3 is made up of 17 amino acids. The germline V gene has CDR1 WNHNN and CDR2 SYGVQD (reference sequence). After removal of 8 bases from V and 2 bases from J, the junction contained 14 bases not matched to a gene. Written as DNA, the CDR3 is TGCGCCAGCCCCAGAGACTCGACAGGGGAGCGCAATCAGCCCCAGCATTTT. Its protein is CASPRDSTGERNQPQHF.

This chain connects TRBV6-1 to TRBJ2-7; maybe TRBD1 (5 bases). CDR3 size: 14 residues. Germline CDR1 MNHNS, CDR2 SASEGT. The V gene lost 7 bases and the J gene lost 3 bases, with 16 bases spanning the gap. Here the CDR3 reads CASKTDKTVYEQYF. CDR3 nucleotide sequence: TGTGCCAGCAAAACGGACAAAACGGTCTACGAGCAGTACTTC.

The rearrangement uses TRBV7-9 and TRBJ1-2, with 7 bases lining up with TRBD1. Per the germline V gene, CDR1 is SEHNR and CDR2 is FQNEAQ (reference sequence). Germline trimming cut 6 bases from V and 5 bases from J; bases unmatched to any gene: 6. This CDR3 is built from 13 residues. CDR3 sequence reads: CASSFGTEYGYTF. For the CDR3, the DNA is TGTGCCAGCAGTTTCGGGACAGAGTATGGCTACACCTTC. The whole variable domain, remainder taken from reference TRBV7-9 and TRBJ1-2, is DTGVSQNPRHKITKRGQNVTFRCDPISEHNRLYWYRQTLGQGPEFLTYFQNEAQLEKSRLLSDRFSAERPKGSFSTLEIQRTEQGDSAMYLCASSFGTEYGYTFGSGTRLTVV.

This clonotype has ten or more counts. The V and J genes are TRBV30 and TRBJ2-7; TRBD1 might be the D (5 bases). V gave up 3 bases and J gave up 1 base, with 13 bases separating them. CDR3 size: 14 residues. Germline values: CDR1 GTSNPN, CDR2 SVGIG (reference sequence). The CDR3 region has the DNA TGTGCCTGGAGGCGATATACAGGATCCTACGAGCAGTACTTC. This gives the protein CAWRRYTGSYEQYF.